The 15 T cell receptor beta chains presented below share a single source sample, sequenced in a study of cytomegalovirus exposure and HLA in healthy donors. Sequencing used immunoSEQ multiplex PCR; TCRdb keeps in-frame clones, though not all of them. The sample gives about 92,000 clones, roughly 92% of which show up once; about 1.1% is in the top ten. The specimen sequenced was PBMCs. These receptors were collected from a woman in her twenties or thirties in good health and CMV-seropositive.

This chain connects TRBV20-1 to TRBJ2-7; D gene uncertain. The CDR3 spans 11 residues. Between the trimmed V and J ends, which lost 6 bases and 4 bases, there was a span of 10 bases. Germline V gene sequence: CDR1 DFQATT, CDR2 SNEGSKA (reference sequence). CDR3 DNA: TGCAGTGCCACCCCCGGGTACGAGCAGTACTTC. This encodes CSATPGYEQYF.

The V call is TRBV5-4, the J call TRBJ2-7; 9 positions agree with TRBD2. The CDR3 extends over 19 amino acids. Germline values: CDR1 SGHNT, CDR2 YYREEE (reference sequence). J lost 3 bases, V lost 0 bases, and 16 bases had no gene match. DNA for the CDR3: TGTGCCAGCAGCTTGGTTTCTAGCGGGATTGCAAGTGACGGCTACGAGCAGTACTTC. Protein sequence: CASSLVSSGIASDGYEQYF.

This clone was detected once. This rearrangement joins TRBV4-3 to TRBJ2-1, with TRBD2 matching 9 bases. Trimming removed 1 base from V and 8 bases from J; junction bases left unmatched: 3. The CDR3 sequence is 14 residues long. Germline values: CDR1 LGHNA, CDR2 YSLEER. CDR3 DNA sequence: TGCGCCAGCAGCCAAGGGGGACTAGCCGATGAGCAGTTCTTC. As protein: CASSQGGLADEQFF.

The V call is TRBV6-4, the J call TRBJ2-2, with D perhaps matching TRBD1 (5 bases). V lost 4 bases and J lost 3, with 18 bases in between. The germline V gene has CDR1 MRHNA and CDR2 SNTAGT. The CDR3 has 17 residues. CDR3 sequence reads: CASSVFSNRLDTGELFF. As DNA, the CDR3 is TGTGCCAGCAGTGTATTTTCTAACAGGTTGGACACCGGGGAGCTGTTTTTT.

V usage is TRBV19 and J usage is TRBJ1-2; TRBD1 matches at 9 bases. V shed 9 bases, J shed 8 bases, and the junction held 16 bases outside the gene matches. Germline CDR1 reads LNHDA; CDR2 reads SQIVND (reference sequence). The CDR3 loop spans 15 amino acids. DNA of the CDR3: TGTGCCAGCATCGGGACAGGGTATATCTCAGCGGGCTACACCTTC. It specifies CASIGTGYISAGYTF.

The gene calls are TRBV7-9 and TRBJ1-3, with D maybe TRBD1 (5 bases). The germline V gene has CDR1 SEHNR and CDR2 FQNEAQ (reference sequence). V shed 0 bases and J shed 4 bases, with 10 bases lying between them. This CDR3 has 15 amino acids. CDR3 protein: CASSLAGGSGNTIYF. CDR3 nucleotide sequence: TGTGCCAGCAGCTTAGCGGGGGGGTCCGGAAACACCATATATTTT.

The J gene is TRBJ1-5, the V gene TRBV30; 10 nucleotides line up with TRBD1. V gave up 3 bases and J gave up 1 base; unmatched junction bases: 18. The V gene's germline CDR1 is GTSNPN and CDR2 SVGIG (reference sequence). The length of the CDR3 is 20 residues. CDR3 nucleotide sequence: TGTGCCTGGAGCTCCTACACCGGGACAGGGGCAAATAGGAGCAATCAGCCCCAGCATTTT. Amino acid sequence: CAWSSYTGTGANRSNQPQHF.

This chain links TRBV30 with TRBJ2-2; 16 positions agree with TRBD2. The CDR3 length is 21 residues. The V and J ends lost 3 bases and 6 bases, in that order; junction bases with no gene match: 19. Per the germline V gene, CDR1 is GTSNPN and CDR2 is SVGIG (reference sequence). The CDR3 loop is CAWSFFPIGTSGRAGAGELFF. The CDR3 bases are TGTGCCTGGAGCTTCTTCCCTATCGGGACTAGCGGGAGGGCGGGAGCCGGGGAGCTGTTTTTT. The full variable domain, completed using reference TRBV30 and TRBJ2-2, is SQTIHQWPATLVQPVGSPLSLECTVEGTSNPNLYWYRQAAGRGLQLLFYSVGIGQISSEVPQNLSASRPQDRQFILSSKKLLLSDSGFYLCAWSFFPIGTSGRAGAGELFFGEGSRLTVL.

This clone was found once. CDR3 amino acids: CASSSRGSYNEQFF. DNA of the CDR3: TGTGCCAGCAGCTCCAGGGGCTCCTACAATGAGCAGTTCTTC. The rearrangement joins TRBV7-9 to TRBJ2-1; possible D gene TRBD1, 6 bases. The CDR3 length is 14 residues. Trimming stripped 4 bases from V and 0 bases from J, with 7 bases between. CDR1 and CDR2 (germline): SEHNR, FQNEAQ (reference sequence).

The chain recombines TRBV14 with TRBJ2-5; no clear D gene. The V end was cut by 0 bases, the J end by 5 bases, with 13 bases between. CDR3 length: 15 amino acids. Germline V gene lookup returns CDR1 SGHDN and CDR2 FVKESK. CDR3 DNA: TGTGCCAGCAGCCAAGATCAACTCTTCTCTGAGACCCAGTACTTC. Amino acid sequence: CASSQDQLFSETQYF.

The chain employs TRBV18 and TRBJ1-2, with 7 bases lining up with TRBD1. This CDR3 is 14 amino acids long. After removal of 2 bases from V and 2 bases from J, the junction contained 2 bases not matched to a gene. Germline V lookup: CDR1 KGHSH, CDR2 LQKENI. CDR3 in DNA: TGTGCCAGCTCACCATCCAGGGGGAACTATGGCTACACCTTC. Translation: CASSPSRGNYGYTF.

The V and J genes are TRBV28 and TRBJ1-1, with a possible D match to TRBD1 (6 bases). The germline CDR1 and CDR2 sequences are MDHEN and SYDVKM. V lost 3 bases, J lost 1 base, and 9 bases lay in between. The CDR3 runs 14 residues. The CDR3 nucleotides read TGTGCCAGCAGTTTTCAGGGGCGGAACACTGAAGCTTTCTTT. This sequence encodes CASSFQGRNTEAFF.

This clone occurred once. Other DNA sequences from this sample encode an identical CDR3 as well. The chain recombines TRBV20-1 with TRBJ2-1, with D possibly TRBD1 on 6 matching bases. The CDR3 is made up of 11 amino acids. The V gene's germline CDR1 is DFQATT and CDR2 SNEGSKA (reference sequence). Trimming left V 3 bases short and J 6 bases short, with 6 bases between. The CDR3, as DNA: TGCAGTGCTAGCAGGGGCAATGAGCAGTTCTTC. The encoded protein is CSASRGNEQFF.

The rearrangement links TRBV19 to TRBJ1-5; D is uncertain. From germline, CDR1 is LNHDA and CDR2 SQIVND (reference sequence). CDR3 length: 14 amino acids. Trimming removed 6 bases from V and 0 bases from J, with 9 bases in between. CDR3 DNA sequence: TGTGCCAGTAGGACAAGTGATAGCAATCAGCCCCAGCATTTT. Translated, it gives CASRTSDSNQPQHF. Full variable domain (rest looked up from reference TRBV19 and TRBJ1-5): DGGITQSPKYLFRKEGQNVTLSCEQNLNHDAMYWYRQDPGQGLRLIYYSQIVNDFQKGDIAEGYSVSREKKESFPLTVTSAQKNPTAFYLCASRTSDSNQPQHFGDGTRLSIL.

This clone has a single count. The chain links TRBV30 to TRBJ1-5; no reliable D call. This CDR3 is built from 14 residues. Trimming took off 4 bases at V and 1 base at J, with 11 bases between the two ends. Germline CDR1 GTSNPN, CDR2 SVGIG (reference sequence). CDR3 nucleotide sequence: TGTGCCTGGACCACTAGCCGGAGCAATCAGCCCCAGCATTTT. Its translation: CAWTTSRSNQPQHF.